The next 5 T cell receptor beta chains were all read from a single sample in a study of T cells in Graves' hyperthyroidism and ophthalmopathy. Amplification yielded TCR beta CDR3 regions, with RNA transcripts as the source. With the HTBI primer set, the TCR CDR3 went through a first round of RT-PCR. TCRdb re-derived calls from the multiplex PCR reads in MiXCR, one entry per CDR3 protein. This table holds 450,000 to 550,000 distinct CDR3 sequences, roughly a quarter found once. Sequencing was done on a sample of blood. The receptors originated from a young woman with Graves' ophthalmopathy.

This clonotype was observed once. This rearrangement joins TRBV12-3 or TRBV12-4 to TRBJ1-2; 7 bases are a match to TRBD1. The J segment lost 2 bases and the V segment lost 3 bases, leaving 6 bases of the junction unmatched. The CDR3 sequence is 15 residues long. The CDR3 DNA reads as TGTGCCAGCAGTTTGCCCGGGACAGTAAACTATGGCTACACCTTC. It translates to CASSLPGTVNYGYTF.

This clonotype was seen only a few times. V and J are TRBV6-2 or TRBV6-3 and TRBJ2-2; D gene ambiguous. This CDR3 contains 17 residues. Germline V gene data show CDR1 as MNHEY and CDR2 as SVGEGT. V lost 0 bases, J lost 5 bases, and 16 bases lay in between. CDR3 in DNA: TGTGCCAGCAGTTACTCGAGTGGACCTCTGGAGACCGGGGAGCTGTTTTTT. Translated, it gives CASSYSSGPLETGELFF.

The sample holds many counts of this clonotype. V and J are TRBV12-3 or TRBV12-4 and TRBJ1-2; D is undetermined. The CDR3 covers 13 residues. V shed 3 bases and J shed 4 bases, with 9 bases lying between them. CDR3 residues: CASSFGILYGYTF. The CDR3, as DNA: TGTGCCAGCAGTTTTGGCATTCTCTATGGCTACACCTTC.

The CDR3 reads CASSYLGTSGETQYF. CDR3 bases: TGTGCCAGCAGTTACCTGGGGACTAGCGGGGAGACCCAGTACTTC. This sequence joins TRBV6-2 or TRBV6-3 and TRBJ2-5; 12 positions agree with TRBD2. Trimming cost V 2 bases and J 5 bases; bases outside gene matches: 3. From germline, CDR1 is MNHEY and CDR2 SVGEGT. The CDR3 runs to 15 residues.

Note on this clonotype: Since no conserved phenylalanine or tryptophan closes the CDR3, a read error is the likely cause. This rearrangement joins TRBV6-1 to TRBJ1-2; 8 bases are shared with TRBD1. With 11 bases clipped from V and 8 bases from J, the junction kept 10 bases outside the gene matches. CDR3 length: 12 amino acids. The germline CDR1 and CDR2 sequences are MNHNS and SASEGT. CDR3 nucleotides: TGTGCCTGCTGGACAGGGCCAGGAGGCTACACCGTC. It translates to CACWTGPGGYTV.